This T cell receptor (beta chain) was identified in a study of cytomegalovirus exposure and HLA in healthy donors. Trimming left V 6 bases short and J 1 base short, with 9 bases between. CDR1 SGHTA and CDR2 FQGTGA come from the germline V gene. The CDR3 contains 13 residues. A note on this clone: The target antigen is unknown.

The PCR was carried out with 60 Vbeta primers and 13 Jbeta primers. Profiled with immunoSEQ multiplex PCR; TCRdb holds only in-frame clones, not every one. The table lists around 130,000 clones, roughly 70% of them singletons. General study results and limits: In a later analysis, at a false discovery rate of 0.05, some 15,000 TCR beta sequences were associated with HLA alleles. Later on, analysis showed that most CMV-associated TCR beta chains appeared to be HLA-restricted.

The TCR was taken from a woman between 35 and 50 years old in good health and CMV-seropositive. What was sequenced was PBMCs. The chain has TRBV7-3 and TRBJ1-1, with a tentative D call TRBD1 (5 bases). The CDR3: CASRSDRNTEAFF. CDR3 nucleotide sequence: TGTGCCAGCAGATCCGACAGGAACACTGAAGCTTTCTTT.